The present TCR beta chain was sequenced within a study of identical twins. Study-level findings and limits: Among out-of-frame alpha sequences shared by twins, low generation probability occurred in excess.

The V end was cut by 10 bases, the J end by 2 bases, with 16 bases between. CDR1 MNHNS and CDR2 SASEGT come from the germline V gene. CDR3 length: 14 residues. This clonotype has only a few counts. What it binds is unknown. TCRdb reprocessed the 5' RACE reads via MiXCR and lists one record per CDR3 protein. The table records around 340,000 distinct CDR3 sequences, roughly 9% of them present only once. The chain uses TRBV6-1 and TRBJ2-3; D uncertain. Material: naive T cells sorted from blood. The receptor was derived from a woman between 50 and 59 years old in good health. For the CDR3, the DNA is TGTGCCACTCGCGAGAAGGGTTTCACAGATACGCAGTATTTT. Translated: CATREKGFTDTQYF.